Each of the 3 T cell receptor beta chains below was sequenced from the same sample in a study of cytomegalovirus exposure and HLA in healthy donors. A multiplex PCR was run with 60 Vbeta primers and 13 Jbeta primers. The protocol was immunoSEQ multiplex PCR, while the TCRdb copy is restricted to in-frame clones and leaves out a portion. In the table there are 150,000 to 200,000 clones, less than 85% of which are singletons. The sequenced sample consisted of PBMCs. These TCRs come from a man aged 40-55 years in good health and CMV-seronegative.

The rearrangement links TRBV19 to TRBJ1-1, with 8 positions matching TRBD1. Trimming took 8 bases from V and 6 from J; bases not matched to a gene: 5. CDR1 is LNHDA and CDR2 is SQIVND in the germline V gene (reference sequence). CDR3 size: 12 residues. The CDR3 DNA follows: TGTGCCAGTGGGCAGGGGGCCGCTGAAGCTTTCTTT. Protein sequence: CASGQGAAEAFF.

V usage is TRBV21-1 and J usage is TRBJ1-2. TRBV21-1 is given as a pseudogene. The CDR3 contains 13 residues. The CDR3 here is CASSRPEGYGYTF. The CDR3 DNA is TGTGCCAGCAGCCGCCCCGAGGGCTATGGCTACACCTTC.

This sequence joins TRBV14 and TRBJ2-5; a possible D gene is TRBD2 (6 bases). The CDR3 has 15 amino acids. Trimming removed 1 base at V and 1 base at J, with 10 bases between. Germline assignment: CDR1 SGHDN and CDR2 FVKESK. The CDR3 nucleotides read TGTGCCAGCAGCCAAGTTTCCGGGGGCCAAGAGACCCAGTACTTC. Its translation: CASSQVSGGQETQYF.